The 26 T cell receptor beta chains listed next were all sequenced from one sample in a study of control samples from healthy donors and cancer patients. Profiled with immunoSEQ multiplex PCR; TCRdb holds only in-frame clones, not every one. The sample consists of about 120,000 clones, 85% to 95% of them appearing once. The specimen sequenced was PBMCs. The receptors were gathered from a man at least 80 years old with head and neck cancer.

The V gene is TRBV10-3, the J gene TRBJ1-2; possibly TRBD1 for D (6 bases). CDR3 length: 13 residues. V was trimmed by 4 bases and J by 5 bases, leaving 11 bases between them. Germline V gene data show CDR1 as ENHRY and CDR2 as SYGVKD. The CDR3 bases are TGTGCCATCAGTGGTGCAGGGACATATGGCTACACCTTC. It is translated as CAISGAGTYGYTF.

V and J are TRBV5-8 and TRBJ2-7; 11 bases line up with TRBD1. The germline gives CDR1 SGHTS, CDR2 YDEGEE. CDR3 length equals 14 residues. The V and J ends lost 5 bases and 4 bases, in that order; junction bases with no gene match: 5. The CDR3 bases are TGTGCCAGCAGAGACCGGGACAGGGGGTACGAGCAGTACTTC. Its translation is CASRDRDRGYEQYF.

This clone was observed a single time. V is TRBV29-1 and J is TRBJ2-1; 9 bases line up with TRBD2. The germline gives CDR1 SQVTM, CDR2 ANQGSEA. The ends lost 0 bases at V and 3 bases at J; junction bases unmatched: 6. The CDR3 covers 16 residues. CDR3 in amino acids: CSVEDPGLAFYNEQFF. CDR3 in DNA: TGCAGCGTTGAAGATCCCGGACTAGCGTTCTACAATGAGCAGTTCTTC.

The V call is TRBV19, the J call TRBJ2-3; no reliable D call. Germline values: CDR1 LNHDA, CDR2 SQIVND (reference sequence). The CDR3 consists of 15 residues. V dropped 6 bases and J dropped 2 bases, with 15 bases sitting between them. CDR3 in DNA: TGTGCCAGTAGATCAGCGAAAATTCTCACAGATACGCAGTATTTT. Translated: CASRSAKILTDTQYF.

This chain connects TRBV6-2 or TRBV6-3 to TRBJ2-1; TRBD2 matches 9 bases. The CDR3 is made up of 18 amino acids. The V gene end was trimmed by 3 bases and the J gene end by 8 bases; junction bases not matched to a gene: 17. Germline assignment: CDR1 MNHEY and CDR2 SVGEGT. In DNA, the CDR3 is TGTGCCAGCAGTTATGGAGCGGGAGGAACCGTAACGTCCTATGAGCAGTTCTTC. Protein sequence: CASSYGAGGTVTSYEQFF.

V is TRBV5-1 and J is TRBJ2-1; no reliable D call. V lost 1 base, J lost 0 bases, and 8 bases lay in between. The CDR3 spans 15 residues. CDR1 is SGHRS, CDR2 YFSETQ, per germline. This CDR3 reads CASSLLSDSYNEQFF. Written as DNA, the CDR3 is TGCGCCAGCAGCTTGTTGTCAGACTCCTACAATGAGCAGTTCTTC.

The chain recombines TRBV7-9 with TRBJ1-3; D remains ambiguous. The germline V gene encodes CDR1 SEHNR and CDR2 FQNEAQ (reference sequence). The CDR3 covers 16 residues. V lost 2 bases and J 0 bases, leaving 11 bases between the germline ends. CDR3 sequence (DNA): TGTGCCAGCAGCTTAAAAGGGAGCCTCTCTGGAAACACCATATATTTT. Encoded protein: CASSLKGSLSGNTIYF.

The rearrangement joins TRBV5-1 to TRBJ2-3, with 10 bases aligning to TRBD1. Per the germline V gene, CDR1 is SGHRS and CDR2 is YFSETQ. V gave up 2 bases and J gave up 1 base; unmatched junction bases: 1. The CDR3 spans 15 residues. The CDR3 DNA sequence: TGCGCCAGCAGCTTTGGGACAGGGGGCACAGATACGCAGTATTTT. Translated, it gives CASSFGTGGTDTQYF.

This clone was seen a single time. The chain is built from TRBV20-1 and TRBJ1-1, with D tentatively TRBD1 (5 bases). Looked up from germline, CDR1 is DFQATT and CDR2 is SNEGSKA (reference sequence). The CDR3 runs to 12 residues. Trimming cost V 3 bases and J 5 bases, with 10 bases left between them. The CDR3 loop reads CSASRRGTEAFF. The CDR3 DNA sequence: TGCAGTGCTAGTCGGAGGGGAACTGAAGCTTTCTTT.

V usage is TRBV7-9 and J usage is TRBJ1-6; a weak D match, TRBD1 (5 bases). The CDR3 loop spans 16 amino acids. Germline V CDR1 and CDR2: SEHNR, FQNEAQ (reference sequence). V lost 5 bases to trimming and J lost 3 bases, with 14 bases between them. The CDR3 here is CASSPAGDVYNSPLHF. CDR3 nucleotide sequence: TGTGCCAGCAGCCCAGCGGGGGACGTCTATAATTCACCCCTCCACTTT.

The V and J genes are TRBV5-1 and TRBJ2-7; 9 bases map to TRBD1. Germline CDR1 SGHRS, CDR2 YFSETQ. V was clipped by 0 bases and J by 4 bases; unmatched bases: 8. The CDR3 has 16 residues. The CDR3 region is CASSLAGTGSEYEQYF. The CDR3 DNA is TGCGCCAGCAGCTTGGCCGGGACAGGGAGCGAATACGAGCAGTACTTC.

The chain links TRBV10-3 to TRBJ2-7; no definite D call. CDR3 length: 12 residues. The V end lost 3 bases, the J end lost 7 bases, and 10 bases lay between the germline ends. Germline CDR1 reads ENHRY; CDR2 reads SYGVKD. Written as DNA, the CDR3 is TGTGCCATCAGTGACAGTACGAGTGAGCAGTACTTC. It is translated as CAISDSTSEQYF.

The chain employs TRBV10-3 and TRBJ1-6, with D perhaps TRBD1 (5 bases). The CDR3 spans 14 residues. Germline lookup yields CDR1 ENHRY and CDR2 SYGVKD. V was cut by 0 bases and J by 9 bases, with 9 bases left in between. The CDR3: CAISESGVGSPLHF. Written as DNA, the CDR3 is TGTGCCATCAGTGAGTCGGGGGTTGGTTCACCCCTCCACTTT.

V usage is TRBV4-3 and J usage is TRBJ2-1; the D gene is possibly TRBD2 (7 bases). The germline CDR1 and CDR2 sequences are LGHNA and YSLEER. The CDR3 has 19 residues. V was trimmed by 3 bases and J by 1 base, leaving 22 bases between them. The CDR3 coding sequence is TGCGCCAGCAGCCAGCAGTTCCGGGGGGCGGGAGAATCCTACAATGAGCAGTTCTTC. Protein sequence: CASSQQFRGAGESYNEQFF.

A few counts support this clone. This rearrangement joins TRBV27 to TRBJ1-4; D is possibly TRBD1 (5 bases). The germline V gene encodes CDR1 MNHEY and CDR2 SMNVEV (reference sequence). This CDR3 has 16 residues. Trimming shortened V by 6 bases and J by 0 bases, and 14 bases separated the two germline ends. The CDR3 here is CASRNLIGATNEKLFF. CDR3 nucleotide sequence: TGTGCCAGCAGGAATTTAATAGGGGCAACTAATGAAAAACTGTTTTTT.

This clone appeared a few times. This chain joins TRBV11-2 and TRBJ1-4, with 7 positions matching TRBD1. Trimming took 3 bases from V and 8 from J; bases not matched to a gene: 3. The CDR3 loop spans 13 amino acids. Per the germline V gene, CDR1 is SGHAT and CDR2 is FQNNGV. This CDR3 is CASSLAGGEKLFF. The CDR3 DNA sequence: TGTGCCAGCAGCTTGGCAGGGGGGGAAAAACTGTTTTTT.

This chain uses TRBV3-1 (or the pseudogene TRBV3-2) with TRBJ2-5; TRBD1 is a possible D gene (5 bases). V lost 7 bases, J lost 1 base, and 10 bases lay in between. Germline CDR1 is LGHDT and CDR2 is YNNKEL (reference sequence). CDR3 length equals 13 residues. The CDR3, as DNA: TGTGCCAGCACTAGGGGTTTCCAAGAGACCCAGTACTTC. Translated: CASTRGFQETQYF.

The chain is built from TRBV7-8 and TRBJ2-5; D might be TRBD1 (6 bases). The V end lost 2 bases, the J end lost 5 bases, and 9 bases lay between the germline ends. The CDR3 length is 13 residues. The germline CDR1 and CDR2 sequences are SGHVS and FQNEAQ. The CDR3 region is CASSLTGTETQYF. The CDR3, as DNA: TGTGCCAGCAGCTTAACAGGGACGGAGACCCAGTACTTC.

This sequence joins TRBV5-1 and TRBJ1-1, with TRBD1 as a possible D gene (5 bases). There are 15 residues in the CDR3. The germline V gene has CDR1 SGHRS and CDR2 YFSETQ. The V and J ends lost 0 bases and 5 bases respectively, with 14 bases between them. The CDR3 coding sequence is TGCGCCAGCAGCTTGGCCGTAGGGGATGGGACTGAAGCTTTCTTT. Its protein product is CASSLAVGDGTEAFF.

This sequence joins TRBV30 and TRBJ2-1, with TRBD1 matching over 7 bases. This CDR3 is 15 amino acids long. With 8 bases clipped from V and 4 bases from J, the junction kept 14 bases outside the gene matches. Germline V CDR1 and CDR2: GTSNPN, SVGIG (reference sequence). The CDR3 DNA reads as TGTGCCGGGATAGCCGGACAGGTCGAATACAATGAGCAGTTCTTC. This codes for CAGIAGQVEYNEQFF.

V and J are TRBV12-3 or TRBV12-4 and TRBJ2-2; D might be TRBD1 (5 bases). The ends were cut back, 5 bases at V and 6 bases at J, with 10 bases in the middle. This CDR3 contains 13 residues. The CDR3 protein is CASSIQGPGELFF. In DNA, the CDR3 is TGTGCCAGCAGTATTCAGGGCCCCGGGGAGCTGTTTTTT.

V is TRBV12-5 and J is TRBJ2-1, with no clear D. The V end lost 2 bases, the J end lost 9 bases, and 5 bases lay between the germline ends. The CDR3 is 11 amino acids. The germline gives CDR1 LGHNT, CDR2 FRNRAP. CDR3 residues: CASGLLGEQFF. In DNA form, the CDR3 reads TGTGCTAGTGGTTTGTTGGGTGAGCAGTTCTTC.

The rearrangement joins TRBV6-5 to TRBJ1-2, with D tentatively TRBD1 (6 bases). From germline, CDR1 is MNHEY and CDR2 SVGAGI. CDR3 length: 12 residues. Trimming shortened V by 10 bases and J by 7 bases, and 16 bases separated the two germline ends. In DNA, the CDR3 is TGTGCCACCTCGATTAGAGGGGGTGGCTACACCTTC. Its translation: CATSIRGGGYTF.

This chain joins TRBV5-1 and TRBJ2-1, with 8 nucleotides matching TRBD2. Germline CDR1 is SGHRS and CDR2 is YFSETQ. The CDR3 has 14 amino acids. V lost 1 base and J lost 7; bases outside the gene matches: 4. Here the CDR3 DNA reads TGCGCCAGCAGCTTGCGGGGGGGCAAGAATGAGCAGTTCTTC. It specifies CASSLRGGKNEQFF. The complete variable domain, with remaining parts taken from reference TRBV5-1 and TRBJ2-1, reads KAGVTQTPRYLIKTRGQQVTLSCSPISGHRSVSWYQQTPGQGLQFLFEYFSETQRNKGNFPGRFSGRQFSNSRSEMNVSTLELGDSALYLCASSLRGGKNEQFFGPGTRLTVL.

The V call is TRBV12-5, the J call TRBJ2-3; D might be TRBD1 (6 bases). V dropped 6 bases and J dropped 2 bases, with 21 bases sitting between them. The CDR3 totals 17 residues. Per the germline V gene, CDR1 is LGHNT and CDR2 is FRNRAP. CDR3 protein: CASGLGKHRENTDTQYF. CDR3 nucleotide sequence: TGTGCTAGTGGCCTAGGCAAGCACAGGGAAAACACAGATACGCAGTATTTT.

This chain uses TRBV29-1 with TRBJ1-1; D unresolved. This CDR3 contains 11 residues. CDR1 and CDR2 from the germline V gene are SQVTM and ANQGSEA. Trimming pared 7 bases from V and 12 bases from J, leaving 18 bases between. CDR3 protein: CSGELERITFF. CDR3 in DNA: TGCAGCGGAGAACTGGAGAGGATCACTTTCTTT.